This T cell receptor beta chain was found in a study of cytomegalovirus exposure and HLA in healthy donors. Overall study findings and caveats: Earlier analysis found most TCR beta V segments productive about 87% or about 30% of the time. TCR beta V- and J-gene trimming, according to a later analysis, was linked to a missense DCLRE1C variant. Common viral pathogens seemed to be connected with several of the most significant clusters, according to a later analysis.

V dropped 4 bases and J dropped 3 bases, with 13 bases sitting between them. CDR3 length: 15 amino acids. CDR1 and CDR2 from the germline V gene are SGHTA and FQGTGA. The PCR employed 60 Vbeta primers together with 13 Jbeta primers. Generated by immunoSEQ multiplex PCR, the TCRdb table keeps only in-frame clones and is missing some. This sample's table has 150,000 or so clones. As regards this clone: Its antigen is currently unknown.

The sequenced material came from PBMCs. This chain connects TRBV7-3 to TRBJ2-1, with D perhaps matching TRBD1 (5 bases). The sequence came from a woman aged 45-59 years in good health and CMV-seronegative. CDR3 sequence: CASSSERGGYNEQFF. The CDR3 bases are TGTGCCAGCAGCTCCGAAAGGGGCGGCTACAATGAGCAGTTCTTC.